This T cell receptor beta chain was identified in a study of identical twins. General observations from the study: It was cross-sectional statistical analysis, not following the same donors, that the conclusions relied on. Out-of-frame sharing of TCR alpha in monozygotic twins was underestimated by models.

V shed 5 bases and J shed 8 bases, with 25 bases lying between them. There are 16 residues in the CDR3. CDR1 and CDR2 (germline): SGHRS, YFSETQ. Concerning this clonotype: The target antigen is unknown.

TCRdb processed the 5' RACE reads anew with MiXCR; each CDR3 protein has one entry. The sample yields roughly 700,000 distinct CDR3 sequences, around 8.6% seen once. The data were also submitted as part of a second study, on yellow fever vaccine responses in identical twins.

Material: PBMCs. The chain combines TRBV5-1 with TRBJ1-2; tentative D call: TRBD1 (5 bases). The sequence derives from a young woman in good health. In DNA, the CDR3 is TGCGCCAGCAGTAGGGACCCCACGGGGAATCGCTACGGCTACACCTTC. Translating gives CASSRDPTGNRYGYTF.